The 7 T cell receptor beta chains below all came from one sample that was sequenced in a study of blood T cell repertoires in COVID-19. Method: immunoSEQ multiplex PCR; TCRdb's copy keeps in-frame clones and lacks some. The repertoire includes roughly 80,000 clones, 60% to 85% of them detected once, and over 9.5% sits in the top ten. Sequencing was performed on peripheral blood. These receptor sequences come from a human donor in a cohort sampled during active COVID-19.

This chain uses TRBV19 with TRBJ1-4; no reliable D call. Trimming left V 6 bases short and J 5 bases short, with 10 bases between. CDR3 size: 13 residues. Germline CDR1 and CDR2: LNHDA and SQIVND (reference sequence). CDR3 sequence: CASRRTMNEKLFF. For the CDR3, the DNA is TGTGCCAGTAGACGGACTATGAATGAAAAACTGTTTTTT.

This chain joins TRBV5-4 and TRBJ2-5, with D perhaps TRBD1 (6 bases). Germline assignment: CDR1 SGHNT and CDR2 YYREEE (reference sequence). The V end was cut by 1 base, the J end by 1 base, with 11 bases between. The CDR3 sequence is 15 residues long. In DNA, the CDR3 is TGTGCCAGCAGCTTGACGAGGGGGACCCAAGAGACCCAGTACTTC. Its translation is CASSLTRGTQETQYF.

This clone was recorded only once. The chain couples TRBV30 to TRBJ1-5, with TRBD1 as a possible D gene (6 bases). V was cut by 0 bases and J by 5 bases, with 17 bases left in between. This CDR3 comprises 16 residues. The V gene's germline CDR1 is GTSNPN and CDR2 SVGIG (reference sequence). The CDR3 is CAWSVYGLKGDQPQHF. CDR3 in DNA: TGTGCCTGGAGTGTATACGGGCTTAAGGGGGATCAGCCCCAGCATTTT. The full variable domain, in which reference TRBV30 and TRBJ1-5 provide the parts outside the CDR3, is SQTIHQWPATLVQPVGSPLSLECTVEGTSNPNLYWYRQAAGRGLQLLFYSVGIGQISSEVPQNLSASRPQDRQFILSSKKLLLSDSGFYLCAWSVYGLKGDQPQHFGDGTRLSIL.

The gene calls are TRBV9 and TRBJ2-2; TRBD1 might be the D (6 bases). Trimming cost V 4 bases and J 1 base, with 11 bases left between them. Germline values: CDR1 SGDLS, CDR2 YYNGEE. The CDR3 has 15 residues. The chain's CDR3 is CASSPLTGNTGELFF. CDR3 nucleotide sequence: TGTGCCAGCAGCCCATTGACAGGGAACACCGGGGAGCTGTTTTTT.

The genes are TRBV7-2 and TRBJ2-5; possible D gene TRBD2, 5 bases. Between the trimmed V and J ends, which lost 5 bases and 4 bases, there was a span of 17 bases. The length of the CDR3 is 15 residues. Germline CDR1 and CDR2: SGHTA and FQGNSA. The DNA for the CDR3 is TGTGCCAGCAGCCTAGGGCGGGCGGGTCCAGAGACCCAGTACTTC. It specifies CASSLGRAGPETQYF.

This chain links TRBV6-2 or TRBV6-3 with TRBJ1-2; TRBD1 matches 10 bases. The germline V gene has CDR1 MNHEY and CDR2 SVGEGT. The CDR3 totals 15 residues. Germline trimming cut 3 bases from V and 4 bases from J; bases unmatched to any gene: 5. The chain's CDR3 is CASSYPGQGIYGYTF. The CDR3 coding sequence is TGTGCCAGCAGTTATCCGGGACAGGGGATCTATGGCTACACCTTC.

V and J are TRBV24-1 and TRBJ2-7, with D perhaps matching TRBD1 (5 bases). V dropped 1 base and J dropped 2 bases, with 11 bases sitting between them. Germline CDR1 reads KGHDR; CDR2 reads SFDVKD. The CDR3 is made up of 15 amino acids. The CDR3 bases are TGTGCCACCAGTGATTTCCAACAGGTTCCCTACGAGCAGTACTTC. Its translation is CATSDFQQVPYEQYF.